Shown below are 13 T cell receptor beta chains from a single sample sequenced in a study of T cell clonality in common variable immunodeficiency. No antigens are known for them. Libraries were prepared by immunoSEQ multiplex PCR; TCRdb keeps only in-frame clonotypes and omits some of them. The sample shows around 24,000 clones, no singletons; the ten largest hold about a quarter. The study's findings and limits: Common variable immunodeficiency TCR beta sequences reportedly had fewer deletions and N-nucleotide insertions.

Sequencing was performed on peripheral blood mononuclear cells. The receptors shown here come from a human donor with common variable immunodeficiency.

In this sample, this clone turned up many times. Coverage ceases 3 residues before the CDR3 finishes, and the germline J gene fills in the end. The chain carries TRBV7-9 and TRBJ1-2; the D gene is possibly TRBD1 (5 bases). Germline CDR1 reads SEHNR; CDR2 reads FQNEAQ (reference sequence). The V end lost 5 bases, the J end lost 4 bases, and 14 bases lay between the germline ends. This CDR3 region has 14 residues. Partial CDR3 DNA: TGTGCCAGCAGCCCAATCGCAGGGCTCTATGGC. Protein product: CASSPIAGLYG. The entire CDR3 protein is CASSPIAGLYGYTF. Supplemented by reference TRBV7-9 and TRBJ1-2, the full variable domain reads DTGVSQNPRHKITKRGQNVTFRCDPISEHNRLYWYRQTLGQGPEFLTYFQNEAQLEKSRLLSDRFSAERPKGSFSTLEIQRTEQGDSAMYLCASSPIAGLYGYTFGSGTRLTVV.

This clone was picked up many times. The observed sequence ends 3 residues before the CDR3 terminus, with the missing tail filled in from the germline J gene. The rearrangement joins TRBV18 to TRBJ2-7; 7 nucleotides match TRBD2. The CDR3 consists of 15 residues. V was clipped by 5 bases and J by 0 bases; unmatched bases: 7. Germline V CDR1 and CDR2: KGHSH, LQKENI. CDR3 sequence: CASSAGVGSSYEQYF. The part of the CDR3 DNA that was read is TGTGCCAGCTCAGCGGGGGTCGGGAGCTCCTACGAG.

This chain's CDR3 is CASNSGQGYNEQFF. The sequenced CDR3 bases are TGTGCCAGCAATTCGGGACAGGGTTACAATGAG. This chain links TRBV2 with TRBJ2-1, with 9 positions matching TRBD1. The CDR3 end is not reached by the read, which stops 3 residues before it; the germline J gene fills it in. CDR3 length equals 14 residues. V lost 7 bases, J lost 4 bases, and 5 bases stayed unmatched. Looked up from germline, CDR1 is SNHLY and CDR2 is FYNNEI.

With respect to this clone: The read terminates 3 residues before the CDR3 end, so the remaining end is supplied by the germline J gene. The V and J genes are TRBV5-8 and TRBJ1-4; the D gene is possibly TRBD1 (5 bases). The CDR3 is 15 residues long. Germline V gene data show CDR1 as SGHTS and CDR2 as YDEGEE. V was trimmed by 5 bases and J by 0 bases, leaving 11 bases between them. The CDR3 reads CASRVTGATNEKLFF. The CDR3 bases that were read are TGTGCCAGCAGGGTAACAGGTGCAACTAATGAAAAA.

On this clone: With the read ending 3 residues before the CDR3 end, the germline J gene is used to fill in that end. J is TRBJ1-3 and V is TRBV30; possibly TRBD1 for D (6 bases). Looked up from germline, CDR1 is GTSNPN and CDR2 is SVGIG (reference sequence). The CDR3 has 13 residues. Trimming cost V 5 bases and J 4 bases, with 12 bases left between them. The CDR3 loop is CAWATGFGNTIYF. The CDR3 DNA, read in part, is TGTGCCTGGGCCACAGGGTTCGGAAACACC. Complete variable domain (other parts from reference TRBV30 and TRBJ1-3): SQTIHQWPATLVQPVGSPLSLECTVEGTSNPNLYWYRQAAGRGLQLLFYSVGIGQISSEVPQNLSASRPQDRQFILSSKKLLLSDSGFYLCAWATGFGNTIYFGEGSWLTVV.

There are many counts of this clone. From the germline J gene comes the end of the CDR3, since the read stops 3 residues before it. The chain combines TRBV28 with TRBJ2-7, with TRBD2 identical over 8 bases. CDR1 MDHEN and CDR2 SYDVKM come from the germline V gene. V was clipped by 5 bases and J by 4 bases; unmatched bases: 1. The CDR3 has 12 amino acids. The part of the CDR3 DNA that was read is TGTGCCAGCAGTGGCGGGGGGTACGAG. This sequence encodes CASSGGGYE. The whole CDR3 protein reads CASSGGGYEQYF.

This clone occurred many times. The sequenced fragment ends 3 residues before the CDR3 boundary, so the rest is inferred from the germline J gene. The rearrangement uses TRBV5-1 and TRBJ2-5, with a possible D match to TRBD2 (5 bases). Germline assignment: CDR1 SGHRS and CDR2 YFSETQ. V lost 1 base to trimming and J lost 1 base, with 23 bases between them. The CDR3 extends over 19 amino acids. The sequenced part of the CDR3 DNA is TGCGCCAGCAGCTTGTTTATCCAAGGACTTCCCCGCGTCCAAGAGACC. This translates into CASSLFIQGLPRVQET. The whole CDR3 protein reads CASSLFIQGLPRVQETQYF.

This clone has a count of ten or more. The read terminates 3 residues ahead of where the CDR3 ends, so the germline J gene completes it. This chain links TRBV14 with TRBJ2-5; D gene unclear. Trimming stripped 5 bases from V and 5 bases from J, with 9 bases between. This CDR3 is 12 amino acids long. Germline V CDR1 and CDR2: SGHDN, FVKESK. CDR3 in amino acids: CASSRVSETQYF. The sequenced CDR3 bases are TGTGCCAGCAGCAGGGTCTCGGAGACC. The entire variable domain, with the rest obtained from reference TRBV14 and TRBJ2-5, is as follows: EAGVTQFPSHSVIEKGQTVTLRCDPISGHDNLYWYRRVMGKEIKFLLHFVKESKQDESGMPNNRFLAERTGGTYSTLKVQPAELEDSGVYFCASSRVSETQYFGPGTRLLVL.

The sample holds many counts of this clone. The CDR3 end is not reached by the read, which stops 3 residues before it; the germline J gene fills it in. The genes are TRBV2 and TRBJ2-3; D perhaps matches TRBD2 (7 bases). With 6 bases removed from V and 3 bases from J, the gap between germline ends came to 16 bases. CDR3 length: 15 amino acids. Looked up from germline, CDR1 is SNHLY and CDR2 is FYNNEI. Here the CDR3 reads CASRGQGRGTDTQYF. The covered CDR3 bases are TGTGCCAGCAGGGGCCAGGGGAGGGGGACAGATACG.

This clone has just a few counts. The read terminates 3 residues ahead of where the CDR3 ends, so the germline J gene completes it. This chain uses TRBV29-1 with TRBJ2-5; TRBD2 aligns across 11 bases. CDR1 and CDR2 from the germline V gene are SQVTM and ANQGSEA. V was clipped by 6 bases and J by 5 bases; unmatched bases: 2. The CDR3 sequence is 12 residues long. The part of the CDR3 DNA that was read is TGCAGCGTGACTAGCGGGGTGGAGACC. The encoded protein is CSVTSGVET. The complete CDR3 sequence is CSVTSGVETQYF.

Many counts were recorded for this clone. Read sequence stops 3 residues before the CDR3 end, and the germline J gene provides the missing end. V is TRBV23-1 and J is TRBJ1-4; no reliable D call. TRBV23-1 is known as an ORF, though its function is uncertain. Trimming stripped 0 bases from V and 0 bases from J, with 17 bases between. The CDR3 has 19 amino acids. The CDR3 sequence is CASSQSWRHHIATNEKLFF. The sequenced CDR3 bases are TGCGCCAGCAGTCAATCGTGGCGACATCACATTGCAACTAATGAAAAA.

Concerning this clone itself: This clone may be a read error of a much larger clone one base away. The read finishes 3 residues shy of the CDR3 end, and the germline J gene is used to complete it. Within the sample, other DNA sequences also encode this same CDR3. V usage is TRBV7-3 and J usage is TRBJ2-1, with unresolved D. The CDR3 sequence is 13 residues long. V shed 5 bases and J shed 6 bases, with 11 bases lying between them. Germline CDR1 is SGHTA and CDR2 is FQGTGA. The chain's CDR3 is CASSRAVGNEQFF. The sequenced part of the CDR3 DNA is TGTGCCAGCAGCCGCGCGGTGGGCAATGAG.

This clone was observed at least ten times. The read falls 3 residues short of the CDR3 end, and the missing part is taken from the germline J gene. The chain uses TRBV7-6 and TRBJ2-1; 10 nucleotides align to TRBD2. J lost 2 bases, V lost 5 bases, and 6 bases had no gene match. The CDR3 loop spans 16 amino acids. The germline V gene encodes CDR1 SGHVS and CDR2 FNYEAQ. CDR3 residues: CASSVSSGSTYNEQFF. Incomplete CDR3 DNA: TGTGCCAGCAGCGTATCTAGCGGGAGCACCTACAATGAG.